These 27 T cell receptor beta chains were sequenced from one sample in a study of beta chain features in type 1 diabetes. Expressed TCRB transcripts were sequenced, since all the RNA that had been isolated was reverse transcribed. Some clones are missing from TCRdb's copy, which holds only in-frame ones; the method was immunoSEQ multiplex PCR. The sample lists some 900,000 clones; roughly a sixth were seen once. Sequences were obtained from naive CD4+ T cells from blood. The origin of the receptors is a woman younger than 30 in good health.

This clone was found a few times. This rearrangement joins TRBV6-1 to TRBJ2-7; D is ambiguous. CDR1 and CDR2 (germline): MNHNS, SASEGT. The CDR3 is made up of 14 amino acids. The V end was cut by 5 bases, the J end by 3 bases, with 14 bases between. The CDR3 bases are TGTGCCAGCAGTTCGTTGACGGCTAACTACGAGCAGTACTTC. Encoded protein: CASSSLTANYEQYF.

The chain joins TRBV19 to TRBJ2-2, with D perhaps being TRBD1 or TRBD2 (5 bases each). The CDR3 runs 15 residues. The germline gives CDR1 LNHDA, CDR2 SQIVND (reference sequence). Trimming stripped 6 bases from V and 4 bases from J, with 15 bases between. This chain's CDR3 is CASSSPFGGTGELFF. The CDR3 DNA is TGTGCCAGTAGCAGCCCTTTTGGGGGCACCGGGGAGCTGTTTTTT.

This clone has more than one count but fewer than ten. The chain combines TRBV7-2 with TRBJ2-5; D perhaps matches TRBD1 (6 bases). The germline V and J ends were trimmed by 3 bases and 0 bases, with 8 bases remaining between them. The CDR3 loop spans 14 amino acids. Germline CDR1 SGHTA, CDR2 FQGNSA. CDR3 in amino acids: CASSFYRDQETQYF. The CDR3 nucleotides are TGTGCCAGCAGCTTTTACAGGGACCAAGAGACCCAGTACTTC.

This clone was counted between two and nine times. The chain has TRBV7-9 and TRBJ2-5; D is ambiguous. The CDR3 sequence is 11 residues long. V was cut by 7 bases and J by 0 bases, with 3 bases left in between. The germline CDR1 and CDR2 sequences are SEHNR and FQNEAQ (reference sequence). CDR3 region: CASKNQETQYF. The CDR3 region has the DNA TGTGCCAGCAAGAACCAAGAGACCCAGTACTTC.

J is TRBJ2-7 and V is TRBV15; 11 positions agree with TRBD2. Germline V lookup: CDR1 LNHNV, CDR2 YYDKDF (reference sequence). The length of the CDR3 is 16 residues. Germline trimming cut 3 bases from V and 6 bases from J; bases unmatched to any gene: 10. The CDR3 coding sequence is TGTGCCACCAGCAGCGTCATGGGTAGCGGGAGGGCCGAGCAGTACTTC. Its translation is CATSSVMGSGRAEQYF.

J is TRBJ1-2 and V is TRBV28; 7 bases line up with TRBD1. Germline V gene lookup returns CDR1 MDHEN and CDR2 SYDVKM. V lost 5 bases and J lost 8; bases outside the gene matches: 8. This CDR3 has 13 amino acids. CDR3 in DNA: TGTGCCAGCAGTAGACAGGGAGAGCGAGGCTACACCTTC. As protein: CASSRQGERGYTF.

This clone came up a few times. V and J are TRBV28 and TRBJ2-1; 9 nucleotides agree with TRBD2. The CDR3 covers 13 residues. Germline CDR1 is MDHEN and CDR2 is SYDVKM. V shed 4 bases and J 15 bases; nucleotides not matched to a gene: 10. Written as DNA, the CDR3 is TGTGCCAGCAGTTCCCACTTAGCGGGAGCTAGGTTCTTC. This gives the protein CASSSHLAGARFF.

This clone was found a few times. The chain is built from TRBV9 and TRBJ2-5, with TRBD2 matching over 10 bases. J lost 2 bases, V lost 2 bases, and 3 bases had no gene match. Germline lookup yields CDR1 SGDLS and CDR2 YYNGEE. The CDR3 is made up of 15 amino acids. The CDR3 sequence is CASSVSSGGQETQYF. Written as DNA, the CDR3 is TGTGCCAGCAGCGTCAGTAGCGGGGGGCAAGAGACCCAGTACTTC.

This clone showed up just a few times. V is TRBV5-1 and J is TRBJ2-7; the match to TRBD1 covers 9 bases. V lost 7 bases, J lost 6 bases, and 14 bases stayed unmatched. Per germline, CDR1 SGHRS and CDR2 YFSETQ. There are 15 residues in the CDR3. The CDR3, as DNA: TGCGCCAGCCGAGTTACCGGGACAGGGACGAGCGAGCAGTACTTC. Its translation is CASRVTGTGTSEQYF.

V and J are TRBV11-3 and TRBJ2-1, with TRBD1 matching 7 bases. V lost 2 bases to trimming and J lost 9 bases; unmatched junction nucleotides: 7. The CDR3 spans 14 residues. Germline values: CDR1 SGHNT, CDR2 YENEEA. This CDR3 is CASSLRGRGSEQFF. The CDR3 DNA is TGTGCCAGCAGCTTAAGGGGGCGAGGGAGTGAGCAGTTCTTC.

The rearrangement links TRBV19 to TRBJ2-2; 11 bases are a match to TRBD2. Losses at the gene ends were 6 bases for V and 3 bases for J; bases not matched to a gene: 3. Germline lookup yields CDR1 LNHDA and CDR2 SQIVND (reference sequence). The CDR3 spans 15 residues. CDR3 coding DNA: TGTGCCAGTAGGAGACTAGCGGGGTACACCGGGGAGCTGTTTTTT. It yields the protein CASRRLAGYTGELFF.

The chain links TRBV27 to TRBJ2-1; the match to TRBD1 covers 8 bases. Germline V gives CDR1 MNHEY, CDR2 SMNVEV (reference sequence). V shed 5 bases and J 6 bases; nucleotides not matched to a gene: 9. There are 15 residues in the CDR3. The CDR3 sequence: CASSPDRAPGNEQFF. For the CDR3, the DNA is TGTGCCAGCAGTCCGGACAGGGCGCCTGGCAATGAGCAGTTCTTC.

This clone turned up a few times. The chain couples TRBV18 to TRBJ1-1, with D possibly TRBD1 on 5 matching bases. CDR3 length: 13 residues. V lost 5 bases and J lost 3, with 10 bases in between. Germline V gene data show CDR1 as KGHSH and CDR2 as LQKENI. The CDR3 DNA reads TGTGCCAGCTCAAGACAGAGGGACACTGAAGCTTTCTTT. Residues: CASSRQRDTEAFF.

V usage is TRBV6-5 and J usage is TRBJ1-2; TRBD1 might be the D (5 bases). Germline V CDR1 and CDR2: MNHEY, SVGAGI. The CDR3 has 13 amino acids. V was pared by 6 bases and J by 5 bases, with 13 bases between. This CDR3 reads CASRIQASYGYTF. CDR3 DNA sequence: TGTGCCAGCAGGATACAGGCTTCTTATGGCTACACCTTC.

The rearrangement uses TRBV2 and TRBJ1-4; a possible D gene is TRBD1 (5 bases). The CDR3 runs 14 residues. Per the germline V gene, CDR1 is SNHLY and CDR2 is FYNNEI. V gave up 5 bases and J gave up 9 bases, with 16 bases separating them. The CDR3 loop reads CASSNQGDHKKLFF. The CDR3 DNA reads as TGTGCCAGCAGTAACCAGGGAGATCACAAAAAACTGTTTTTT.

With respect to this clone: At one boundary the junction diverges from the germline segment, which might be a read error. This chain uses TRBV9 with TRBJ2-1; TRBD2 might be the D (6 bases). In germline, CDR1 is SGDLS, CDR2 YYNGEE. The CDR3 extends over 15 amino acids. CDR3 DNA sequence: TGTGCCAGCAGCGTTCGGGGGTCCGGGTACAATGAGCAGCTCTTC. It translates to CASSVRGSGYNEQLF.

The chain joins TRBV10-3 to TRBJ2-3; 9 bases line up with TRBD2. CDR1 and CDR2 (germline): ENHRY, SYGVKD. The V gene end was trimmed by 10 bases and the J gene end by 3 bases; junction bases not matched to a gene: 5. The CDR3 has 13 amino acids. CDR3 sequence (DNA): TGTGCCACCAAGCTAGCGGGAACAGATACGCAGTATTTT. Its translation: CATKLAGTDTQYF.

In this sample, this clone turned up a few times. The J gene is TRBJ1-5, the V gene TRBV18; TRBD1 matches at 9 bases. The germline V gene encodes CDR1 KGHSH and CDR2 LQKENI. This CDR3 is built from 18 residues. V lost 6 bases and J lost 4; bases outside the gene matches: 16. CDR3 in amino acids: CASSSGRQGGNQNQPQHF. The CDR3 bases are TGTGCCAGCTCGTCTGGGCGACAGGGGGGCAACCAAAATCAGCCCCAGCATTTT.

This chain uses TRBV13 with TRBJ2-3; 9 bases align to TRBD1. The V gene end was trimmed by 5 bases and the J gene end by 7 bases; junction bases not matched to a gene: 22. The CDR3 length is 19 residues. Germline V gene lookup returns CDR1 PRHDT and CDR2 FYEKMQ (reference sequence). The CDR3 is CASSRLKNEPGQGLNTQYF. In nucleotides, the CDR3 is TGTGCCAGCAGCCGATTAAAGAACGAGCCGGGACAGGGACTCAATACGCAGTATTTT. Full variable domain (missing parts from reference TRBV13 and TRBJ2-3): AAGVIQSPRHLIKEKRETATLKCYPIPRHDTVYWYQQGPGQDPQFLISFYEKMQSDKGSIPDRFSAQQFSDYHSELNMSSLELGDSALYFCASSRLKNEPGQGLNTQYFGPGTRLTVL.

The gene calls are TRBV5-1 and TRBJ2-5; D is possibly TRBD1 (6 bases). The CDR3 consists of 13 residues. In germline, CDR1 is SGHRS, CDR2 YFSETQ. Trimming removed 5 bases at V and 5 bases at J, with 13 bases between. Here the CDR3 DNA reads TGCGCCAGCAGTGGGCAGGGGTACGAGACCCAGTACTTC. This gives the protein CASSGQGYETQYF.

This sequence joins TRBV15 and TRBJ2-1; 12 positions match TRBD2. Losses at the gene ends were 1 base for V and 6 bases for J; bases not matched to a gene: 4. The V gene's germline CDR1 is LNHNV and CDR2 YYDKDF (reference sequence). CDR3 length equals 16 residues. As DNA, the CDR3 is TGTGCCACCAGCAGAGGACTAGCGGGAGTAAGCAATGAGCAGTTCTTC. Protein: CATSRGLAGVSNEQFF.

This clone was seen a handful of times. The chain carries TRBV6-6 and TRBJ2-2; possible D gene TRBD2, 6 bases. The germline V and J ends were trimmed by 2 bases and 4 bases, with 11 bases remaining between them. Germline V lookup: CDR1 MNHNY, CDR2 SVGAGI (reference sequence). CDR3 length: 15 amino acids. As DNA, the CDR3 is TGTGCCAGCAGTTACGGAGGGAGAAGCACCGGGGAGCTGTTTTTT. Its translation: CASSYGGRSTGELFF.

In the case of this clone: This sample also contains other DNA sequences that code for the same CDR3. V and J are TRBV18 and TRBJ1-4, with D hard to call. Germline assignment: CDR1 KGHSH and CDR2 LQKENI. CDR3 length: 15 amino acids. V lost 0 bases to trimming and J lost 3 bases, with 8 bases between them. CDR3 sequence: CASSPPGRSNEKLFF. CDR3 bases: TGTGCCAGCTCACCACCGGGGAGATCTAATGAAAAACTGTTTTTT. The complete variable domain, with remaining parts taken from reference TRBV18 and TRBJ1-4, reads NAGVMQNPRHLVRRRGQEARLRCSPMKGHSHVYWYRQLPEEGLKFMVYLQKENIIDESGMPKERFSAEFPKEGPSILRIQQVVRGDSAAYFCASSPPGRSNEKLFFGSGTQLSVL.

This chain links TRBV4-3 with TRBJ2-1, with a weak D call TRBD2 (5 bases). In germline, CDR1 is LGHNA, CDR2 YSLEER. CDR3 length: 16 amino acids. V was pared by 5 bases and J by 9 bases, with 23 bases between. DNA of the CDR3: TGCGCCAGCAGCGTATCAGGAGGTACAATTATCGGTGAGCAGTTCTTC. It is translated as CASSVSGGTIIGEQFF.

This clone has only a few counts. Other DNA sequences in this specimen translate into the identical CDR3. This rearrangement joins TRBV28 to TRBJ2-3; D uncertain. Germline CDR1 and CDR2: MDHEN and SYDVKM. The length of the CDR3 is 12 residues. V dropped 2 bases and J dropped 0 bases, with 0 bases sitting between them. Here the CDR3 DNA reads TGTGCCAGCAGTTTAAGCACAGATACGCAGTATTTT. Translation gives CASSLSTDTQYF. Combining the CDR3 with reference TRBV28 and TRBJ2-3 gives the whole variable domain DVKVTQSSRYLVKRTGEKVFLECVQDMDHENMFWYRQDPGLGLRLIYFSYDVKMKEKGDIPEGYSVSREKKERFSLILESASTNQTSMYLCASSLSTDTQYFGPGTRLTVL.

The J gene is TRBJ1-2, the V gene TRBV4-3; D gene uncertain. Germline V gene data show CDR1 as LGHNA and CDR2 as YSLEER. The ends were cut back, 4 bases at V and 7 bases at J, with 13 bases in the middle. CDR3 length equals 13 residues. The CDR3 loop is CASSPVERIGYTF. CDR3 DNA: TGCGCCAGCAGCCCAGTTGAGAGGATTGGCTACACCTTC.

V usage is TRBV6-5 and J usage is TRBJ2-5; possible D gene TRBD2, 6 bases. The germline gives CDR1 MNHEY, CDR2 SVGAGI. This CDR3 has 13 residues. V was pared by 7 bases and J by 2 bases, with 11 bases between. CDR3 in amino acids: CASMRDVQETQYF. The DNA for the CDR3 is TGTGCCAGCATGCGGGACGTGCAAGAGACCCAGTACTTC.